This T cell receptor (beta chain) derives from a study of T cell responses to AZD1222 COVID-19 vaccine (dated by TCRdb to 2020 to 2023). With regard to the full study: Because spike-specific TCR depth and breadth did not differ between the two schedules, AZD1222 recipients who got a second dose at roughly 4 weeks were pooled with those who got a second dose at roughly 12 weeks. Enrollment into the trials was organized by age into subgroups of 18-55, 56-69 and 70-plus years, and those subgroups contained approximately 160, 26 and 62 TCR-sequenced participants, respectively. TCR sequencing was performed for 230 to 250 trial participants, of whom 207 were given two doses of AZD1222 and some 25 were given two doses of MenACWY control vaccine. Beyond this particular receptor, the publication reports: After two AZD1222 doses, both the breadth and the depth of spike-specific TCRs were significantly higher than at day 0 and than in MenACWY recipients. The whole spike protein was spanned by vaccine-associated CD4 TCRs, and dominant responses were seen in regions 160-218 and 743-854. Participants were mostly white British, with more females than males. The authors suggested clonal diversity may have been underestimated. Because no day 14 peak-response samples were available, the repertoires could be characterized only after the peak T cell response. Conclusions about previously exposed vaccinees are limited because only six or seven AZD1222 recipients were SARS-CoV-2 seropositive at baseline. The 56-69-year group was small, and its depth increase did not reach significance, likely because of low power. Nearly half of unique spike-specific TCRs reportedly recognized epitopes outside regions mutated in the B.1.351 and B.1.1.7 variants.

The CDR3 regions of human TCRbeta chains were subjected to immunosequencing. The study's processing was this. TCRs in the repertoires were matched against a reference library of SARS-CoV-2-specific TCRs that had been generated with the MIRA antigen-specificity platform. Breadth was defined as the fraction of unique TCRs that were SARS-CoV-2-associated, and depth was defined as the fraction of total T cells that were SARS-CoV-2-associated. Using the MIRA data, each spike-specific TCR was assigned both to the spike region to which the TCR was reactive and to a CD4 or CD8 class. Log10-transformed breadth and depth values were compared by one-way ANOVA with Sidak's multiple comparisons tests. This is the immuneACCESS table as TCRdb keeps it, with only in-frame sequences that have V and J called. A part of the clones is gone; compared with another copy, unresolved V genes explain less than half, and the rest is unexplained. V, J and clone size were drawn from that table, and D and trimming were deduced from the DNA. The sample records about 150,000 clones, 80% to 95% of which are singletons. More than 1.5% of the sample lies in the top ten.

V sheds 0 bases and J sheds 4 bases, leaving 10 bases between their ends. Including the terminal cysteine and phenylalanine, the CDR3 comprises 14 residues. The sequence is cut down to CDR3 DNA, 42 bases in frame from base 1. CDR1 SGHRS and CDR2 YFSETQ are derived from the germline V gene. Reading the label with the study, this specimen's time point is: baseline before first vaccination. The vaccinee samples were drawn from two UK trials, COV001 and COV002, one of which was a single-blind randomized controlled phase 2/3 trial testing AZD1222 (ChAdOx1 nCoV-19) in healthy adults. For TCRbeta chain sequencing, PBMC samples were collected from trial participants at day 0 and at day 28 after the second dose. The count of this clone is one. This receptor's antigen is unknown. Base qualities are not recorded, but no much larger clone differs from it by a single base.

The sequencing used peripheral blood, collected on day 0 of AZD1222 vaccination. The TCR sequence derives from an adult in good health. The receptor chain draws on TRBV5-1 and TRBJ1-2, and TRBD1 may be the D gene, going by 6 matching bases. The nucleotide sequence is given as TGCGCCAGCAGCTTGGGACAGGATTTCTATGGCTACACCTTC. Its protein is CASSLGQDFYGYTF.